This T cell receptor (beta chain) appears in the sequencing data of a study of cytomegalovirus exposure and HLA in healthy donors. Findings of the study overall: Among TCR beta chains, those listed as cytomegalovirus-associated numbered about 150. A highly shared variant cluster was judged a likely technical artifact.

In the PCR, 60 Vbeta and 13 Jbeta primers were used. Repertoires were generated with immunoSEQ multiplex PCR, while TCRdb's copy carries only in-frame clones and drops some. This sample has fewer than 200,000 clones, with 70% to 80% found just once. Germline assignment: CDR1 MNHNS and CDR2 SASEGT. The CDR3 sequence is 10 residues long. V was trimmed by 5 bases and J by 10 bases, leaving 8 bases between them. Notes on this clone: Its antigen is undetermined.

The specimen sequenced was PBMCs. This chain connects TRBV6-1 to TRBJ1-1; no clear D gene. The sequence derives from a woman under 40 in good health and CMV-seropositive. The CDR3 coding sequence is TGTGCCAGCAGTATAGAGCCAGCTTTCTTT. It translates to CASSIEPAFF.